The 24 T cell receptor beta chains below were found in one sample sequenced in a study of T cell responses to AZD1222 COVID-19 vaccine. Produced via immunoSEQ multiplex PCR; TCRdb's table is partial and in-frame only. This repertoire shows around 99,000 clones, approximately 93% found once; its top ten account for 8% to 9.5%. The sample consisted of peripheral blood, taken 28 days after the second AZD1222 dose. The receptors derive from an adult who received the AZD1222 COVID-19 vaccine.

The chain carries TRBV5-1 and TRBJ1-6; weak D call: TRBD1 (5 bases). The germline V gene has CDR1 SGHRS and CDR2 YFSETQ. Deletions cut 0 bases from V and 6 bases from J, with 10 bases between. The CDR3 length is 15 residues. The CDR3 sequence is CASSLGQGSNSPLHF. For the CDR3, the DNA is TGCGCCAGCAGCTTGGGTCAGGGAAGTAATTCACCCCTCCACTTT.

The rearrangement links TRBV19 to TRBJ2-3; perhaps TRBD1 as D (6 bases). The germline V gene encodes CDR1 LNHDA and CDR2 SQIVND (reference sequence). The length of the CDR3 is 14 residues. V lost 3 bases to trimming and J lost 5 bases, with 12 bases between them. The CDR3 loop is CASSIRRGEDTQYF. The CDR3 DNA reads TGTGCCAGTAGTATCCGCAGGGGTGAAGATACGCAGTATTTT.

V gene TRBV20-1 combines with J gene TRBJ2-7; weak D call: TRBD1 (5 bases). Germline CDR1 reads DFQATT; CDR2 reads SNEGSKA (reference sequence). The CDR3 is made up of 15 amino acids. Between the trimmed V and J ends, which lost 3 bases and 5 bases, there was a span of 20 bases. The CDR3 is CSASDLQGQRDEQYF. The CDR3 DNA reads TGCAGTGCTAGTGATCTGCAGGGCCAACGTGACGAGCAGTACTTC.

The gene calls are TRBV30 and TRBJ1-2, with D tentatively TRBD1 (6 bases). Germline assignment: CDR1 GTSNPN and CDR2 SVGIG (reference sequence). This CDR3 has 14 residues. Deletions cut 0 bases from V and 4 bases from J, with 12 bases between. In DNA, the CDR3 is TGTGCCTGGAGTGTAGGTCAGGGGAGCTATGGCTACACCTTC. It translates to CAWSVGQGSYGYTF.

This chain connects TRBV28 to TRBJ2-4, with unresolved D. The CDR3 extends over 14 amino acids. The germline V and J ends were trimmed by 5 bases and 13 bases, with 21 bases remaining between them. Germline V gives CDR1 MDHEN, CDR2 SYDVKM. CDR3 DNA sequence: TGTGCCAGCAGTAACAGCGCATCGGTGTCTTGGCAGTACTTC. This translates into CASSNSASVSWQYF.

This rearrangement joins TRBV6-2 or TRBV6-3 to TRBJ1-5; D unresolved. Per germline, CDR1 MNHEY and CDR2 SVGEGT. Trimming left V 5 bases short and J 0 bases short, with 17 bases between. This CDR3 contains 17 residues. This chain's CDR3 is CASSPQRHGGSNQPQHF. CDR3 bases: TGTGCCAGCAGTCCACAGCGACACGGAGGTAGCAATCAGCCCCAGCATTTT.

The V call is TRBV25-1, the J call TRBJ2-1; 11 bases align to TRBD2. The CDR3 runs 18 residues. J was trimmed by 1 base and V by 0 bases; bases with no gene match: 5. The V gene's germline CDR1 is MGHDK and CDR2 SYGVNS. CDR3 sequence: CASSEYTSGRGSYNEQFF. DNA for the CDR3: TGTGCCAGCAGTGAATATACTAGCGGGAGAGGGTCCTACAATGAGCAGTTCTTC.

The chain recombines TRBV28 with TRBJ1-2; TRBD1 matches at 8 bases. Germline-derived CDR1 and CDR2 are MDHEN and SYDVKM. The CDR3 loop spans 14 amino acids. The trim removed 5 bases at V and 4 bases at J, leaving 6 bases unmatched. The CDR3 nucleotides read TGTGCCAGCAGTCTCCCGGGACAGGTCTATGGCTACACCTTC. Amino acids: CASSLPGQVYGYTF.

The chain couples TRBV7-2 to TRBJ2-7, with D possibly being TRBD2 (5 bases). This CDR3 has 12 residues. Trimming stripped 3 bases from V and 3 bases from J, with 6 bases between. CDR1 and CDR2 (germline): SGHTA, FQGNSA. The CDR3 sequence: CASSFTSYEQYF. The CDR3 DNA follows: TGTGCCAGCAGCTTTACTAGCTACGAGCAGTACTTC.

This clone occurred once. This rearrangement joins TRBV18 to TRBJ1-5, with D possibly matching TRBD1 (6 bases). This CDR3 spans 15 amino acids. V lost 6 bases, J lost 5 bases, and 17 bases lay in between. Germline CDR1 KGHSH, CDR2 LQKENI. The CDR3 sequence is CASSHGGAGDQPQHF. The CDR3 bases are TGTGCCAGCTCTCATGGGGGGGCTGGTGATCAGCCCCAGCATTTT.

V gene TRBV18 combines with J gene TRBJ2-7, with 10 bases matching TRBD2. Germline V gives CDR1 KGHSH, CDR2 LQKENI. V gave up 3 bases and J gave up 3 bases; unmatched junction bases: 2. The CDR3 sequence is 14 residues long. The CDR3 protein is CASSPGLADYEQYF. The CDR3 DNA reads as TGTGCCAGCTCACCCGGACTAGCGGACTACGAGCAGTACTTC. Filled out from reference TRBV18 and TRBJ2-7, the complete variable domain reads NAGVMQNPRHLVRRRGQEARLRCSPMKGHSHVYWYRQLPEEGLKFMVYLQKENIIDESGMPKERFSAEFPKEGPSILRIQQVVRGDSAAYFCASSPGLADYEQYFGPGTRLTVT.

The V gene is TRBV6-5, the J gene TRBJ1-4, with 7 bases identical to TRBD1. The J segment lost 7 bases and the V segment lost 5 bases, leaving 10 bases of the junction unmatched. CDR3 size: 15 residues. The germline V gene has CDR1 MNHEY and CDR2 SVGAGI. CDR3 protein: CASSPRTGLGEKLFF. The CDR3 DNA reads TGTGCCAGCAGTCCTCGGACAGGTTTAGGTGAAAAACTGTTTTTT.

This chain links TRBV13 with TRBJ2-3, with 9 bases aligning to TRBD1. Germline trimming cut 2 bases from V and 3 bases from J; bases unmatched to any gene: 9. Germline CDR1 reads PRHDT; CDR2 reads FYEKMQ (reference sequence). CDR3 length equals 17 residues. The CDR3 sequence: CASSLKQGAKGTDTQYF. In DNA, the CDR3 is TGTGCCAGCAGCTTAAAACAGGGGGCGAAGGGGACAGATACGCAGTATTTT.

The rearrangement links TRBV6-5 to TRBJ1-5; D is undetermined. The CDR3 has 13 amino acids. V was cut by 7 bases and J by 1 base, with 8 bases left in between. Germline CDR1 and CDR2: MNHEY and SVGAGI. The CDR3 is CASIRESNQPQHF. DNA for the CDR3: TGTGCCAGCATCCGTGAGAGCAATCAGCCCCAGCATTTT.

The V call is TRBV4-3, the J call TRBJ2-5; tentative D call: TRBD2 (5 bases). Germline V lookup: CDR1 LGHNA, CDR2 YSLEER. This CDR3 is built from 14 residues. V lost 0 bases and J 5 bases, leaving 10 bases between the germline ends. DNA of the CDR3: TGCGCCAGCAGCCAAGATCGAGGGTGGGAGACCCAGTACTTC. This gives the protein CASSQDRGWETQYF.

The J gene is TRBJ1-1, the V gene TRBV10-3, with D possibly matching TRBD1 (5 bases). The CDR3 spans 13 residues. Between the trimmed V and J ends, which lost 6 bases and 1 base, there was a span of 9 bases. CDR1 is ENHRY, CDR2 SYGVKD, per germline. CDR3 amino acids: CAISLDRNTEAFF. DNA of the CDR3: TGTGCCATCAGCCTCGACAGGAACACTGAAGCTTTCTTT.

The chain joins TRBV18 to TRBJ2-1; 7 bases line up with TRBD1. V dropped 3 bases and J dropped 0; count of bases not matched to a gene: 2. Germline V gives CDR1 KGHSH, CDR2 LQKENI. The CDR3 extends over 15 amino acids. The CDR3 spells CASSPTGSSYNEQFF. The CDR3 DNA sequence: TGTGCCAGCTCACCGACAGGGAGCTCCTACAATGAGCAGTTCTTC.

The rearrangement joins TRBV30 to TRBJ1-5; D is undetermined. V was clipped by 3 bases and J by 0 bases, with 9 bases between them. Per germline, CDR1 GTSNPN and CDR2 SVGIG (reference sequence). CDR3 length: 14 residues. The CDR3 sequence is CAWSQSYSNQPQHF. In nucleotides, the CDR3 is TGTGCCTGGAGCCAGTCTTATAGCAATCAGCCCCAGCATTTT.

The chain has TRBV6-2 or TRBV6-3 and TRBJ2-2; possible D gene TRBD1, 5 bases. Germline-derived CDR1 and CDR2 are MNHEY and SVGEGT. The length of the CDR3 is 14 residues. The ends were cut back, 6 bases at V and 6 bases at J, with 14 bases in the middle. The CDR3 DNA is TGTGCCAGCAGCCGACACCAGGGATCCGGGGAGCTGTTTTTT. This gives the protein CASSRHQGSGELFF.

The chain joins TRBV3-1 (or the pseudogene TRBV3-2) to TRBJ1-1; 7 bases are a match to TRBD1. Losses at the gene ends were 2 bases for V and 1 base for J; bases not matched to a gene: 4. The germline V gene encodes CDR1 LGHDT and CDR2 YNNKEL (reference sequence). The CDR3 runs 15 residues. The DNA of the CDR3 is TGTGCCAGCAGCCAACTTAGACAGGGGAACACTGAAGCTTTCTTT. This codes for CASSQLRQGNTEAFF.

The rearrangement joins TRBV19 to TRBJ2-1; a weak D match, TRBD1 (5 bases). Trimming cost V 6 bases and J 10 bases, with 16 bases left between them. CDR3 size: 13 residues. Germline-derived CDR1 and CDR2 are LNHDA and SQIVND (reference sequence). The CDR3 coding sequence is TGTGCCAGTAGCCTCAGCTCAACAGGAGAGCAGTTCTTC. Translated, it gives CASSLSSTGEQFF.

The gene calls are TRBV19 and TRBJ2-3; possible D gene TRBD2, 6 bases. The length of the CDR3 is 13 residues. V lost 10 bases, J lost 3 bases, and 14 bases lay in between. In germline, CDR1 is LNHDA, CDR2 SQIVND (reference sequence). The CDR3 spells CATSPGGTDTQYF. As DNA, the CDR3 is TGTGCCACCTCGCCCGGGGGTACAGATACGCAGTATTTT.

This chain joins TRBV6-2 or TRBV6-3 and TRBJ1-2; D unresolved. Looked up from germline, CDR1 is MNHEY and CDR2 is SVGEGT. CDR3 length: 15 residues. Trimming took off 5 bases at V and 2 bases at J, with 15 bases between the two ends. In DNA form, the CDR3 reads TGTGCCAGCAGTCCGCGGTCCTTTTTAAACTATGGCTACACCTTC. Its translation is CASSPRSFLNYGYTF.

This sequence joins TRBV3-1 (or the pseudogene TRBV3-2) and TRBJ2-7; D remains ambiguous. The V gene lost 0 bases and the J gene lost 2 bases, with 23 bases spanning the gap. The CDR3 sequence is 19 residues long. Looked up from germline, CDR1 is LGHDT and CDR2 is YNNKEL (reference sequence). CDR3 sequence: CASSQDRVTPSRSTYEQYF. CDR3 in DNA: TGTGCCAGCAGCCAAGATCGGGTGACACCAAGCCGAAGTACCTACGAGCAGTACTTC.